The clone carrying this TCR beta chain has more than one count but fewer than ten. Its antigen is unidentified. A read error may produce the germline difference seen at one junction end. The germline V gene has CDR1 SGHKS and CDR2 YYEKEE (reference sequence). The CDR3 totals 13 residues. This specimen belongs to a study of T-cell memory formation after mild COVID-19. The 5'RACE method, run with constant-segment primers, produced TCR alpha and TCR beta cDNA libraries (carrying sample barcodes and UMIs). TCRdb redid the calling of the 5' RACE reads with MiXCR, one entry per CDR3 protein. The table records 130,000 to 150,000 distinct CDR3 sequences, under 25% of them present only once. Study observations and caveats: Some clones that responded turned up in pre-infection memory, which suggests that cross-reactive memory joined in. In second-wave clones peaking day 37, SARS-CoV-2 specificity remained unconfirmed.

This chain joins TRBV5-5 and TRBJ1-2, with D possibly matching TRBD1 (5 bases). Specimen: PBMCs or a T cell subset sorted from them (not recorded which). The receptor was derived from an adult woman who had mild COVID-19 (a few samples of this study predate the infection). Cell type and time point are not known. CDR3 bases: TGTGCCAGCAGCTTGAGACAGCCTCGCTACCTCCGCTTC. It encodes CASSLRQPRYLRF.